A single sample gave rise to the 10 T cell receptor beta chains below, sequenced in a study of control samples from healthy donors and cancer patients. Using immunoSEQ multiplex PCR, the repertoire was profiled, and TCRdb retains in-frame clones only, with some absent. The sample lists some 100,000 clones, about 89% seen once, with approximately 8.4% in the top ten. The sample was blood. Receptors were obtained from a man in his thirties or forties in good health.

The rearrangement links TRBV4-1 to TRBJ2-7, with D unresolved. V lost 4 bases and J 2 bases, leaving 12 bases between the germline ends. The CDR3 is 14 residues long. Per the germline V gene, CDR1 is MGHRA and CDR2 is YSYEKL. The CDR3 here is CASSPIKGTYEQYF. The CDR3 region has the DNA TGCGCCAGCAGCCCAATCAAAGGGACCTACGAGCAGTACTTC.

The chain joins TRBV11-2 to TRBJ2-1; D might be TRBD1 (5 bases). The CDR3 totals 13 residues. Germline lookup yields CDR1 SGHAT and CDR2 FQNNGV. The V and J ends lost 7 bases and 9 bases respectively, with 16 bases between them. For the CDR3, the DNA is TGTGCCAGCATCTCACAGGCCTGGGGTGAGCAGTTCTTC. Its translation: CASISQAWGEQFF.

This clone has only a few counts. The V and J genes are TRBV6-1 and TRBJ2-7; unclear D gene. V was trimmed by 0 bases and J by 3 bases, leaving 12 bases between them. This CDR3 comprises 15 residues. Germline V CDR1 and CDR2: MNHNS, SASEGT. The CDR3 reads CASSEAPQPNYEQYV. CDR3 bases: TGTGCCAGCAGTGAAGCCCCCCAGCCCAACTACGAGCAGTACGTC.

In this sample, this clone turned up once. The chain combines TRBV29-1 with TRBJ1-1; D is unresolved. The V gene's germline CDR1 is SQVTM and CDR2 ANQGSEA. The CDR3 has 12 amino acids. The V end lost 3 bases, the J end lost 1 base, and 6 bases lay between the germline ends. CDR3 DNA: TGCAGCGTTGAGAAGGGGAACACTGAAGCTTTCTTT. Translated, it gives CSVEKGNTEAFF.

Only a few counts were recorded for this clone. The chain carries TRBV12-3 or TRBV12-4 and TRBJ2-7; the D gene is possibly TRBD2 (5 bases). This CDR3 has 12 amino acids. The ends were cut back, 5 bases at V and 12 bases at J, with 17 bases in the middle. The CDR3 nucleotides are TGTGCCAGCAGTACAACAGTCCCGGGGTTGTACTTC. It translates to CASSTTVPGLYF.

The chain employs TRBV5-8 and TRBJ2-3; 9 bases line up with TRBD2. V was pared by 4 bases and J by 2 bases, with 14 bases of the junction left unmatched. The CDR3 has 18 amino acids. CDR1 is SGHTS and CDR2 is YDEGEE in the germline V gene. The CDR3 protein is CASSRRTGSGSPTDTQYF. In DNA form, the CDR3 reads TGTGCCAGCAGCCGACGGACAGGTAGCGGGAGCCCCACAGATACGCAGTATTTT.

This clone showed up just a few times. This chain links TRBV9 with TRBJ1-2, with D tentatively TRBD1 (6 bases). Germline V CDR1 and CDR2: SGDLS, YYNGEE. Trimming took off 7 bases at V and 3 bases at J, with 10 bases between the two ends. The CDR3 runs to 12 residues. The DNA for the CDR3 is TGTGCCAGCTTCGGGACATACTATGGCTACACCTTC. The encoded protein is CASFGTYYGYTF.

This sequence joins TRBV7-3 and TRBJ1-5, with no clear D. Germline V lookup: CDR1 SGHTA, CDR2 FQGTGA. The ends were cut back, 5 bases at V and 0 bases at J, with 14 bases in the middle. The CDR3 extends over 16 amino acids. The DNA of the CDR3 is TGTGCCAGCAGCGGCCGTAAGGTTTATAGCAATCAGCCCCAGCATTTT. Translated, it gives CASSGRKVYSNQPQHF.

This sequence joins TRBV28 and TRBJ1-5, with D unclear. V lost 3 bases and J 7 bases, leaving 10 bases between the germline ends. The CDR3 consists of 13 residues. Germline assignment: CDR1 MDHEN and CDR2 SYDVKM. The CDR3 is CASSLVRDQPQHF. In DNA, the CDR3 is TGTGCCAGCAGTTTGGTAAGAGACCAGCCCCAGCATTTT.

This chain joins TRBV11-3 and TRBJ1-2, with TRBD1 matching 7 bases. This CDR3 comprises 12 residues. Looked up from germline, CDR1 is SGHNT and CDR2 is YENEEA. Germline trimming cut 6 bases from V and 3 bases from J; bases unmatched to any gene: 1. CDR3 residues: CASSQGDYGYTF. The CDR3 region has the DNA TGTGCCAGCAGTCAGGGGGACTATGGCTACACCTTC.